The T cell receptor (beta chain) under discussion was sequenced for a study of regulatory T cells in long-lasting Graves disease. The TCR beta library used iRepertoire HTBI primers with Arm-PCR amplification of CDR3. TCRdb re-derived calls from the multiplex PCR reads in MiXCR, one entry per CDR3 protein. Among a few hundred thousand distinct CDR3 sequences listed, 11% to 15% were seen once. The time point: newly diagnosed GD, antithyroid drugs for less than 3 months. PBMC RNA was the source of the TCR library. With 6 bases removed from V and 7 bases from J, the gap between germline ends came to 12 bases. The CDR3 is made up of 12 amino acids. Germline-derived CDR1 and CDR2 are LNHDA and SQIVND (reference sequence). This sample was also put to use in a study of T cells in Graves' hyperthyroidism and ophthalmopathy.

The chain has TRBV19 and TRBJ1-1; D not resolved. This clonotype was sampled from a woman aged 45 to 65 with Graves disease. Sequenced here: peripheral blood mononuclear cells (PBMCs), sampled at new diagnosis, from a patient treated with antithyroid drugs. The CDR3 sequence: CASRNGGDEAFF. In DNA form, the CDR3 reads TGTGCCAGTAGGAACGGCGGGGATGAAGCTTTCTTT.